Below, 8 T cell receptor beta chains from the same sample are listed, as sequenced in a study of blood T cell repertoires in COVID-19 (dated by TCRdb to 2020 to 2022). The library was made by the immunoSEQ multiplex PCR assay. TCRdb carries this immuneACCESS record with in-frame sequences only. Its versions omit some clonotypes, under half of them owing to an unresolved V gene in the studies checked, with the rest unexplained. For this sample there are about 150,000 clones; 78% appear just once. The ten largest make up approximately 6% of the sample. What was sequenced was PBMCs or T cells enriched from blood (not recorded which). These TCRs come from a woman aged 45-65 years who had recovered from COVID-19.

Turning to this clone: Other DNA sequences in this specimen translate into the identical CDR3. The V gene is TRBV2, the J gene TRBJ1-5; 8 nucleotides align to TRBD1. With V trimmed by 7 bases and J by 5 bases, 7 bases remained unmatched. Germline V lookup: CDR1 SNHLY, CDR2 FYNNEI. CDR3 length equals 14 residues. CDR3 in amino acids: CASTPDRDHQPQHF. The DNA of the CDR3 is TGTGCCAGCACCCCGGACAGGGACCATCAGCCCCAGCATTTT. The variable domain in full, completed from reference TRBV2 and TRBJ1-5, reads EPEVTQTPSHQVTQMGQEVILRCVPISNHLYFYWYRQILGQKVEFLVSFYNNEISEKSEIFDDQFSVERPDGSNFTLKIRSTKLEDSAMYFCASTPDRDHQPQHFGDGTRLSIL.

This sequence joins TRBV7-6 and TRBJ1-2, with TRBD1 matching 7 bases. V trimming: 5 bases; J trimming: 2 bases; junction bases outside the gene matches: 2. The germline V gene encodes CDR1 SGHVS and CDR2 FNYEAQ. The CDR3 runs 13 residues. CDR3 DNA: TGTGCCAGCAGCCCGGACAGGAACTATGGCTACACCTTC. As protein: CASSPDRNYGYTF.

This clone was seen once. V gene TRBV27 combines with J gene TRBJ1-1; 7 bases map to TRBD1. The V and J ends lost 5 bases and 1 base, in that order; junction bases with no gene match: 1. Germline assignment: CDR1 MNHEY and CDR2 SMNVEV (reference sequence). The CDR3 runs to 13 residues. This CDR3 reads CASSNRGNTEAFF. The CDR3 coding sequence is TGTGCCAGCAGTAACAGGGGGAACACTGAAGCTTTCTTT.

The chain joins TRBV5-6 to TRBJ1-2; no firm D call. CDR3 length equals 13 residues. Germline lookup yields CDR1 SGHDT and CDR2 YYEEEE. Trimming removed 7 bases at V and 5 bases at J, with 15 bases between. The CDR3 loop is CASFGRWRYGYTF. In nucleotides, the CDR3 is TGTGCCAGCTTTGGCAGGTGGAGGTATGGCTACACCTTC. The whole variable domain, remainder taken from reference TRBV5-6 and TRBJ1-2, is DAGVTQSPTHLIKTRGQQVTLRCSPKSGHDTVSWYQQALGQGPQFIFQYYEEEERQRGNFPDRFSGHQFPNYSSELNVNALLLGDSALYLCASFGRWRYGYTFGSGTRLTVV.

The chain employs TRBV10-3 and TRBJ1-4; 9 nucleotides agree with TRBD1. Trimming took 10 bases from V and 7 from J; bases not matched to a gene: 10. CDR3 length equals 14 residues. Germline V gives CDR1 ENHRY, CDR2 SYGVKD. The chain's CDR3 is CATRDRDQTEKLFF. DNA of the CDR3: TGTGCCACCAGGGACAGGGACCAAACTGAAAAACTGTTTTTT.

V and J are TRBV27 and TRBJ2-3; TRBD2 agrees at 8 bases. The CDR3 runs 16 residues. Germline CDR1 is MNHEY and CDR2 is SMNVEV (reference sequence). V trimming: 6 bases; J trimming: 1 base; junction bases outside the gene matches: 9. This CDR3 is CASRGNRRGGTDTQYF. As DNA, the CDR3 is TGTGCCAGCAGAGGGAACAGGCGGGGGGGCACAGATACGCAGTATTTT.

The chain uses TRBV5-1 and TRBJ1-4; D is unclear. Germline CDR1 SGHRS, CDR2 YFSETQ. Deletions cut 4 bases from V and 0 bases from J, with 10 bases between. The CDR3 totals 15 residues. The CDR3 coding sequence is TGCGCCAGCAGCCGGGAGTCTACAACTAATGAAAAACTGTTTTTT. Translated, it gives CASSRESTTNEKLFF.

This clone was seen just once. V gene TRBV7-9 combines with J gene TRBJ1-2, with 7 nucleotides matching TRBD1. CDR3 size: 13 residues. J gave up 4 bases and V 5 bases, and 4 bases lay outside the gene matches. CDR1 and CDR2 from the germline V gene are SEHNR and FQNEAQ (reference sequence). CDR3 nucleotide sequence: TGTGCCAGCAGCGGGACAGCCGGCTATGGCTACACCTTC. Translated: CASSGTAGYGYTF.